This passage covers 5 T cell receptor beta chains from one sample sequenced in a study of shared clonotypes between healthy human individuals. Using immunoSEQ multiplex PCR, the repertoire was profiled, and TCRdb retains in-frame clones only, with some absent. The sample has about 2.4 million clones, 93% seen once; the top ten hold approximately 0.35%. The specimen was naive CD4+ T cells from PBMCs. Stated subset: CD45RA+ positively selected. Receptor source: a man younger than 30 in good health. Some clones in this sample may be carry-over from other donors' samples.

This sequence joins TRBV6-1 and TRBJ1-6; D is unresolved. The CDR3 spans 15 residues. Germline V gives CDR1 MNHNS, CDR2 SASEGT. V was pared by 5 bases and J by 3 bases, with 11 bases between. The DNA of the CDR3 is TGTGCCAGCAGTCCGCGGACGGGCTATAATTCACCCCTCCACTTT. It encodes CASSPRTGYNSPLHF.

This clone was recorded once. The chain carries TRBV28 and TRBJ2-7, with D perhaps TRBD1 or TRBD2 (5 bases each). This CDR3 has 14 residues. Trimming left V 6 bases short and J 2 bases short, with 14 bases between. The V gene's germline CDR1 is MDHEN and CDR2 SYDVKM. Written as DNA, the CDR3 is TGTGCCAGCAGAGACGGGACGGCCCCCTACGAGCAGTACTTC. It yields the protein CASRDGTAPYEQYF.

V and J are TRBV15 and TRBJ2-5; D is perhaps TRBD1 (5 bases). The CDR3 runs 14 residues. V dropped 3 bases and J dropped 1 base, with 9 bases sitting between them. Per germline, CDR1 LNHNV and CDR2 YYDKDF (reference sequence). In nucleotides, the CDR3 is TGTGCCACCAGCAGCCAGGGAACCCAAGAGACCCAGTACTTC. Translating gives CATSSQGTQETQYF.

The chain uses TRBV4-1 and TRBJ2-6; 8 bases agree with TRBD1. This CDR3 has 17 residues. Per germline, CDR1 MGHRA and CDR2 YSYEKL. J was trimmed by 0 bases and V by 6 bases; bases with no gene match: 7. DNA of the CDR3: TGCGCCAGCAGTGCAGGGGGCAGCAACTCTGGGGCCAACGTCCTGACTTTC. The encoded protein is CASSAGGSNSGANVLTF.

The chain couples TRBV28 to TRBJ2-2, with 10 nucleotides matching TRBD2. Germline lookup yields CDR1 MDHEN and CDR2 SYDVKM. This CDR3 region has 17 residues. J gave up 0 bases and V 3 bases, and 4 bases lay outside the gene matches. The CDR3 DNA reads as TGTGCCAGCAGTTTTTTAGCGGGAGGCCCGAACACCGGGGAGCTGTTTTTT. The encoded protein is CASSFLAGGPNTGELFF. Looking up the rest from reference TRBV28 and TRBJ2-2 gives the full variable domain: DVKVTQSSRYLVKRTGEKVFLECVQDMDHENMFWYRQDPGLGLRLIYFSYDVKMKEKGDIPEGYSVSREKKERFSLILESASTNQTSMYLCASSFLAGGPNTGELFFGEGSRLTVL.